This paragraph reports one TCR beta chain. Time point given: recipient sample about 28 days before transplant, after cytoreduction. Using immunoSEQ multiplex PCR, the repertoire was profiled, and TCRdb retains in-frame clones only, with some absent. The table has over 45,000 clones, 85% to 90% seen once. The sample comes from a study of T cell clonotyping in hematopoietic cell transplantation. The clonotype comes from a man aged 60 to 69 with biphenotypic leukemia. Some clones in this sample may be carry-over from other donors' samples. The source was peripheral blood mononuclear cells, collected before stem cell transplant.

For the CDR3, the DNA is TGTGCCAGCAGCTTAGCTTACCTAGCGGGAGTTGAGCAGTTCTTC. Its protein product is CASSLAYLAGVEQFF. The chain recombines TRBV11-3 with TRBJ2-1; 10 bases fit TRBD2. This CDR3 is built from 15 residues. The germline gives CDR1 SGHNT, CDR2 YENEEA. V shed 1 base and J 9 bases; nucleotides not matched to a gene: 6.